Detailed here is one TCR beta chain. What it binds is not known. V was shortened by 2 bases and J by 6 bases, with 8 bases between the two germline ends. The CDR3 consists of 14 residues. Germline CDR1 is MDHEN and CDR2 is SYDVKM. The sample originates from a study of blood T cells in healthy people across ages. Whole-study findings and limits: It was the long-lived donors that had more naive CD4+ cells and higher diversity than aged donors. Unsorted PBMC input precluded a conclusive naive versus antigen-experienced comparison.

The second PCR ran about 6 to 12 cycles with a sample-barcoded 5' primer and J-beta primers. Researchers report that a template-switch adaptor with 12 random nucleotides tagged each cDNA molecule. MiXCR, run by TCRdb on the 5' RACE reads, gives a single entry per CDR3 protein. The sample includes roughly 1,500,000 distinct CDR3 sequences, around 42% of them seen just once. Donors each provided around 10 milliliters of peripheral blood. The receptor was derived from a woman under 30 in good health. The V and J genes are TRBV28 and TRBJ1-6; maybe TRBD1 (5 bases). Sample: blood. The CDR3 loop reads CASSLRDGNSPLHF. The CDR3 DNA follows: TGTGCCAGCAGTTTACGGGACGGTAATTCACCCCTCCACTTT.